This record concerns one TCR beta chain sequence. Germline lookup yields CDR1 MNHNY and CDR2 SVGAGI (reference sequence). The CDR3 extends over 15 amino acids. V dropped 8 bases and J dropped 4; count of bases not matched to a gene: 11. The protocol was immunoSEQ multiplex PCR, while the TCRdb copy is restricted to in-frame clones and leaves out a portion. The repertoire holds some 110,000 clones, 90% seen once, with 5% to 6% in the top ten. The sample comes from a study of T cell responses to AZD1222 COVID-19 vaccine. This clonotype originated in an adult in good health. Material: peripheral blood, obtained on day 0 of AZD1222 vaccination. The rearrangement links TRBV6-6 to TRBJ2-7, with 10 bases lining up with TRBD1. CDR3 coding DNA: TGTGCCAGCGCAGCCTGGGACAGGGGAAGATACGAGCAGTACTTC. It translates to CASAAWDRGRYEQYF.